Listed here are 21 T cell receptor beta chains from one sample, sequenced in a study of spatial heterogeneity in lung cancer. TCRdb reanalysed the 5' RACE reads using MiXCR and keeps one entry per CDR3 protein. Of about 28,000 distinct CDR3 sequences in the sample, 8.4% were seen once. Specified time point: sample taken at primary tumor resection. Tumor, nontumor lung or frozen PBMC supplied whole RNA that was sequenced unsorted. The sample in question was PBMCs, obtained at surgery. The origin of the receptors is a female donor with early-stage non-small cell lung cancer.

This clonotype has only a few counts. This likely comes from a read error, as the CDR3 has no conserved phenylalanine or tryptophan at its end. No DNA is shown, since the ends of the CDR3 on it are uncertain; the CDR3 is the one TCRdb lists. The chain recombines TRBV21-1 with TRBJ2-4; the table's D call of TRBD1 was not tested on the DNA. TRBV21-1 is a documented pseudogene. The CDR3 adds up to 10 amino acids, both ends counted. The CDR3: CASSDPTDPK.

This clonotype appeared a few times. The CDR3 is CASSLRGDRAYEQYF. CDR3 DNA sequence: TGTGCCAGCAGTTTACGAGGGGACAGGGCCTACGAGCAGTACTTC. J is TRBJ2-7 and V is TRBV27; TRBD1 matches at 9 bases. The CDR3 is made up of 15 amino acids. V shed 2 bases and J 2 bases; nucleotides not matched to a gene: 4. CDR1 is MNHEY and CDR2 is SMNVEV in the germline V gene (reference sequence).

This clonotype was found many times. This chain uses TRBV23-1 with TRBJ2-1; 13 bases are shared with TRBD2. TRBV23-1 counts as an open reading frame of uncertain function. CDR3 size: 20 residues. V was pared by 0 bases and J by 5 bases, with 13 bases of the junction left unmatched. The DNA for the CDR3 is TGCGCCAGCAGTCAATCCCTCGGACTAGCGGGAGCTGGAAAAAACAATGAGCAGTTCTTC. Its translation is CASSQSLGLAGAGKNNEQFF.

This clonotype was observed many times. The CDR3 sequence: CSASRTPYNEQFF. CDR3 in DNA: TGCAGTGCTAGTAGGACACCTTACAATGAGCAGTTCTTC. This rearrangement joins TRBV20-1 to TRBJ2-1; D is perhaps TRBD1 (5 bases). The CDR3 runs 13 residues. Looked up from germline, CDR1 is DFQATT and CDR2 is SNEGSKA (reference sequence). The ends were cut back, 3 bases at V and 4 bases at J, with 10 bases in the middle.

This clonotype has at least ten counts. CDR3 nucleotide sequence: TGTGCCAGCAGCTTAGGCCAACAGGCTAATCAGCCCCAGCATTTT. Translation gives CASSLGQQANQPQHF. The chain is built from TRBV7-2 and TRBJ1-5; possible D gene TRBD1, 5 bases. The V end was cut by 1 base, the J end by 4 bases, with 11 bases between. The CDR3 length is 15 residues. CDR1 SGHTA and CDR2 FQGNSA come from the germline V gene.

This clonotype showed up many times. CDR3 protein: CASTLSGAGGVTGELFF. The CDR3, as DNA: TGTGCCAGCACCCTCTCAGGTGCGGGAGGCGTCACCGGGGAGCTGTTTTTT. The rearrangement joins TRBV11-3 to TRBJ2-2, with 8 bases identical to TRBD2. V lost 7 bases and J lost 4; bases outside the gene matches: 14. Germline V gene lookup returns CDR1 SGHNT and CDR2 YENEEA. CDR3 length: 17 residues.

This clonotype was observed a handful of times. The chain is built from TRBV18 and TRBJ2-3; 8 nucleotides align to TRBD1. The CDR3 loop spans 16 amino acids. V lost 3 bases to trimming and J lost 3 bases; unmatched junction nucleotides: 8. Germline values: CDR1 KGHSH, CDR2 LQKENI. CDR3: CASSPIRGLVTDTQYF. In DNA form, the CDR3 reads TGTGCCAGCTCACCCATCAGGGGGCTTGTAACAGATACGCAGTATTTT.

Many counts were recorded for this clonotype. The rearrangement links TRBV5-1 to TRBJ1-2, with TRBD1 as a possible D gene (6 bases). V lost 5 bases and J 4 bases, leaving 15 bases between the germline ends. Germline CDR1 reads SGHRS; CDR2 reads YFSETQ. The CDR3 runs to 14 residues. CDR3 sequence reads: CASSEQVTGYGYTF. In nucleotides, the CDR3 is TGCGCCAGCAGTGAACAGGTGACAGGCTATGGCTACACCTTC. Filled out from reference TRBV5-1 and TRBJ1-2, the complete variable domain reads KAGVTQTPRYLIKTRGQQVTLSCSPISGHRSVSWYQQTPGQGLQFLFEYFSETQRNKGNFPGRFSGRQFSNSRSEMNVSTLELGDSALYLCASSEQVTGYGYTFGSGTRLTVV.

There are many counts of this clonotype. The DNA of the CDR3 is TGTGCCAGCAGCGTAGTGTCCCGGTCTGGCGGGGAGCTGTTTTTT. It codes for CASSVVSRSGGELFF. The V call is TRBV9, the J call TRBJ2-2; D gene unclear. This CDR3 region has 15 residues. CDR1 and CDR2 from the germline V gene are SGDLS and YYNGEE. Trimming left V 0 bases short and J 7 bases short, with 13 bases between.

In its sample, this clonotype was seen a few times. This chain uses TRBV6-5 with TRBJ2-2; D ambiguous. Germline V gives CDR1 MNHEY, CDR2 SVGAGI. The CDR3 sequence is 14 residues long. V was shortened by 2 bases and J by 6 bases, with 10 bases between the two germline ends. CDR3 sequence reads: CASSYEGRPGELFF. The CDR3 DNA sequence: TGTGCCAGCAGTTACGAAGGCCGACCCGGGGAGCTGTTTTTT.

The rearrangement joins TRBV6-2 or TRBV6-3 to TRBJ2-7; TRBD2 agrees at 11 bases. CDR1 MNHEY and CDR2 SVGEGT come from the germline V gene. The V segment lost 7 bases and the J segment 5 bases; nucleotides outside the gene matches: 7. This CDR3 spans 14 amino acids. CDR3 sequence: CASKDSGRGHEQYF. Here the CDR3 DNA reads TGTGCCAGCAAGGATAGCGGGAGGGGACACGAGCAGTACTTC.

This clonotype came up a few times. Its ends do not fully match the called genes, so a read error is possible. The V and J genes are TRBV5-5 and TRBJ1-1; D not certain. CDR1 and CDR2 from the germline V gene are SGHKS and YYEKEE (reference sequence). The CDR3 runs to 12 residues. The CDR3 region is CANSLDSGKAFF. DNA for the CDR3: TGTGCCAACAGCTTGGATTCCGGGAAAGCTTTCTTT. Full variable domain (rest looked up from reference TRBV5-5 and TRBJ1-1): DAGVTQSPTHLIKTRGQQVTLRCSPISGHKSVSWYQQVLGQGPQFIFQYYEKEERGRGNFPDRFSARQFPNYSSELNVNALLLGDSALYLCANSLDSGKAFFGQGTRLTVV.

This clonotype occurred many times. The rearrangement uses TRBV3-1 and TRBJ2-7; tentatively, D is TRBD1 or TRBD2 (5 bases each). Per germline, CDR1 LGHDT and CDR2 YNNKEL (reference sequence). The CDR3 covers 14 residues. V lost 3 bases to trimming and J lost 1 base, with 10 bases between them. CDR3 amino acids: CASSQGRLSYEQYF. Written as DNA, the CDR3 is TGTGCCAGCAGCCAGGGACGGTTATCCTACGAGCAGTACTTC.

At least ten counts were recorded for this clonotype. The genes are TRBV28 and TRBJ1-5, with 10 bases identical to TRBD1. This CDR3 has 16 amino acids. The ends lost 6 bases at V and 4 bases at J; junction bases unmatched: 9. Germline V gene lookup returns CDR1 MDHEN and CDR2 SYDVKM. The CDR3 here is CASRTRDRGVNQPQHF. CDR3 coding DNA: TGTGCCAGCAGAACCCGGGACAGGGGAGTAAATCAGCCCCAGCATTTT.

Ten or more counts support this clonotype. The CDR3 is CSASILAGVTGEQFF. CDR3 DNA sequence: TGCAGTGCTAGCATCCTAGCGGGAGTAACTGGTGAGCAGTTCTTC. The rearrangement joins TRBV20-1 to TRBJ2-1; 10 bases match TRBD2. V lost 3 bases and J lost 9; bases outside the gene matches: 11. Germline CDR1 DFQATT, CDR2 SNEGSKA (reference sequence). This CDR3 spans 15 amino acids.

The chain has TRBV4-2 and TRBJ2-1; a possible D gene is TRBD2 (5 bases). The CDR3 consists of 15 residues. V shed 0 bases and J shed 3 bases, with 9 bases lying between them. Germline V gives CDR1 LGHNA, CDR2 YNFKEQ. In DNA form, the CDR3 reads TGTGCCAGCAGCCAAGACCGGGAAGTCTACAATGAGCAGTTCTTC. This encodes CASSQDREVYNEQFF.

This clonotype was counted many times. V usage is TRBV7-2 and J usage is TRBJ2-5; unclear D gene. CDR3 length equals 12 residues. Germline-derived CDR1 and CDR2 are SGHTA and FQGNSA. The germline V and J ends were trimmed by 5 bases and 1 base, with 5 bases remaining between them. The CDR3 region has the DNA TGTGCCAGCAGCCGCTCCCAAGAGACCCAGTACTTC. Protein product: CASSRSQETQYF.

This clonotype was seen repeatedly, ten times or more. The rearrangement links TRBV12-3 or TRBV12-4 to TRBJ1-3, with a possible D match to TRBD1 (6 bases). The CDR3 length is 14 residues. Between the trimmed V and J ends, which lost 5 bases and 4 bases, there was a span of 12 bases. In nucleotides, the CDR3 is TGTGCCAGCAGTCGTACAGGGTCGGGAAACACCATATATTTT. It translates to CASSRTGSGNTIYF.

In this sample, this clonotype turned up many times. The V and J genes are TRBV7-8 and TRBJ1-2; D uncertain. The length of the CDR3 is 14 residues. From germline, CDR1 is SGHVS and CDR2 FQNEAQ. V was cut by 5 bases and J by 0 bases, with 10 bases left in between. Here the CDR3 reads CASSPLSSNYGYTF. The CDR3, as DNA: TGTGCCAGCAGCCCGCTATCTTCTAACTATGGCTACACCTTC.

This clonotype occurred many times. The gene calls are TRBV11-2 and TRBJ2-2; 7 bases agree with TRBD2. Germline lookup yields CDR1 SGHAT and CDR2 FQNNGV. Losses at the gene ends were 6 bases for V and 5 bases for J; bases not matched to a gene: 9. The CDR3 sequence is 15 residues long. The CDR3 nucleotides read TGTGCCAGCAGTATTGCGGGAGTTGGAACCGGGGAGCTGTTTTTT. The encoded protein is CASSIAGVGTGELFF.

Remarks on this clonotype: A read error may be the cause here, since a much bigger clone is one base away. No conserved phenylalanine or tryptophan ends this CDR3, so it is likely a read error. The V call is TRBV20-1, the J call TRBJ2-3, with TRBD2 as a possible D gene (6 bases). With 5 bases removed from V and 1 base from J, the gap between germline ends came to 16 bases. Germline V CDR1 and CDR2: DFQATT, SNEGSKA (reference sequence). The CDR3 spans 15 residues. The CDR3 DNA is TGCAGTGCTGGGGGACGGGAGTTCGGCACAGATACGCAGTATATT. Its protein product is CSAGGREFGTDTQYI.